Sequencing of this T cell receptor (beta chain) was carried out in a study of CD8 T cells in Susac syndrome. Broader study findings: The authors acknowledged that their TCR sequencing and HLA analysis involved a relatively small number of individuals.

Trimming cost V 2 bases and J 2 bases, with 6 bases left between them. This CDR3 has 13 amino acids. CD8+ and CD4+ T cells from blood underwent TCR beta sequencing, which was carried out in a high-throughput format. It was with random hexamers that about 0.45 to 1 ug RNA was reverse transcribed. MiXCR, applied by TCRdb to the immunoSEQ multiplex PCR reads, yields one record per CDR3 protein. Of 300,000 or so distinct CDR3 sequences in the sample, approximately 90% were seen once. Points on this clonotype: Its antigen is unknown.

The sequencing input was CD4+ T cells from PBMCs. The clonotype originates from a human donor with multiple sclerosis. The V call is TRBV23-1, the J call TRBJ1-1; D not certain. TRBV23-1 is noted as an ORF with a role that remains uncertain. The CDR3 region has the DNA TGCGCCAGCAGTCAAAAAATCAACACTGAAGCTTTCTTT. This codes for CASSQKINTEAFF.